The source of this T cell receptor beta chain is a study of vaccination and CD4 T cells after COVID-19. About the study: Control wells got either CEFX epitopes, HIV-1 Nef peptides, or no peptide at all.

This clonotype was found a few times. Its antigen is unknown. Notes on the study in general: For SARS-CoV-2-reactive clonotypes, the median went from about 22 to 38, a nonsignificant increase.

Sequencing of cultured CD4+ T cell DNA used the Oncomine TCR Beta short-read assay. In TCRdb, the PCR reads were re-called with MiXCR into one record per CDR3 protein. In the table there are about 4,800 distinct CDR3 sequences, 25% of which are singletons. V lost 0 bases and J lost 3; bases outside the gene matches: 1. The V gene's germline CDR1 is ENHRY and CDR2 SYGVKD. The CDR3 consists of 16 residues. Treatment denoted: roughly 10-day PBMC culture with coronavirus spike peptide pools or control peptides (ViraFEST assay). Positive SARS-CoV-2 PCR tests in convalescent patients dated from March to December 2020, pre-Alpha, Beta and Delta.

This clonotype originated in a human donor who had recovered from COVID-19. This sequence joins TRBV10-3 and TRBJ2-5, with TRBD2 matching 13 bases. The sequencing here drew on CD4+ T cells from blood, cultured in vitro, taken after SARS-CoV-2 vaccination. CDR3 loop: CAISESGTSGKETQYF. For the CDR3, the DNA is TGTGCCATCAGTGAGTCTGGGACTAGCGGGAAAGAGACCCAGTACTTC.